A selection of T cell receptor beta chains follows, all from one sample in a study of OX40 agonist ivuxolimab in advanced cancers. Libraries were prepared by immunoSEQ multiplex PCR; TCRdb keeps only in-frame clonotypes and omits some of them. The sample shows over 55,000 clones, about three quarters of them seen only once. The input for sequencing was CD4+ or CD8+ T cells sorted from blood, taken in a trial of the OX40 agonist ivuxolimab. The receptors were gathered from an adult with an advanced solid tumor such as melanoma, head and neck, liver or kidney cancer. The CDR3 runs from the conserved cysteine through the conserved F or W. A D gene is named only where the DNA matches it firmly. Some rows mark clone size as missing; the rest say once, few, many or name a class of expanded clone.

cdr3_nt: TGTGCAAGTCGCCCAGTTACCCCACCCAGCAGGGGCAATCAGCCCCAGCATTTT
cdr3_aa: CASRPVTPPSRGNQPQHF
clone_size: NA
d_call: NA
v_call: TRBV12-2
j_call: TRBJ1-5

cdr3_nt: TGCGCCAGCAGCTTGGGCCTAACGAATCAAGAGACCCAGTACTTC
cdr3_aa: CASSLGLTNQETQYF
clone_size: NA
d_call: NA
v_call: TRBV5-1
j_call: TRBJ2-5

cdr3_nt: TGTGCCAGCACCCCCCAACAGGTCCCTGGTGGCTACACCTTC
cdr3_aa: CASTPQQVPGGYTF
clone_size: once
d_call: NA
v_call: TRBV5-6
j_call: TRBJ1-2

cdr3_nt: TGTGCCAGCAGCCAAGAAACTAGCGGCACAGATACGCAGTATTTT
cdr3_aa: CASSQETSGTDTQYF
clone_size: NA
d_call: TRBD2
v_call: TRBV4-2
j_call: TRBJ2-3

cdr3_nt: TGTGCCAGCAGCTTGTTGACATCTCCAGGCTATGGCTACACCTTC
cdr3_aa: CASSLLTSPGYGYTF
clone_size: NA
d_call: NA
v_call: TRBV7-2
j_call: TRBJ1-2

cdr3_nt: TGTGCCAGTAGTACAAACAGGGGCAATCAGCCCCAGCATTTT
cdr3_aa: CASSTNRGNQPQHF
clone_size: NA
d_call: NA
v_call: TRBV19
j_call: TRBJ1-5

cdr3_nt: TGTGCCAGCAACGACGGGAGCTCCTACAATGAGCAGTTCTTC
cdr3_aa: CASNDGSSYNEQFF
clone_size: NA
d_call: NA
v_call: TRBV7-2
j_call: TRBJ2-1

cdr3_nt: TGTGCCAGTAGTAGGACGCCGGTCACAGATACGCAGTATTTT
cdr3_aa: CASSRTPVTDTQYF
clone_size: NA
d_call: NA
v_call: TRBV19
j_call: TRBJ2-3

cdr3_nt: TGTGCCAGCAGCTTTGGTTCGGGGGAGGATGAAAAACTGTTTTTT
cdr3_aa: CASSFGSGEDEKLFF
clone_size: NA
d_call: NA
v_call: TRBV5-8
j_call: TRBJ1-4

cdr3_nt: TGTGCCAGTAGTATAGGGACAATCTCCTACGAGCAGTACTTC
cdr3_aa: CASSIGTISYEQYF
clone_size: once
d_call: NA
v_call: TRBV19
j_call: TRBJ2-7

cdr3_nt: TGTGCCAGCAGCCTAGGACAATTTTACACCTTC
cdr3_aa: CASSLGQFYTF
clone_size: NA
d_call: NA
v_call: TRBV4-2
j_call: TRBJ1-2

cdr3_nt: TGCGCCAGCAGCTTGGGCTGGGGTAGGGACTATGGCTACACCTTC
cdr3_aa: CASSLGWGRDYGYTF
clone_size: NA
d_call: NA
v_call: TRBV5-1
j_call: TRBJ1-2

cdr3_nt: TGCGCCAGCAGCCCAATGGGGGATCTACCCCAGCATTTT
cdr3_aa: CASSPMGDLPQHF
clone_size: NA
d_call: NA
v_call: TRBV4-1
j_call: TRBJ1-5

cdr3_nt: TGTGCCAGCTCACCAGAGAGCGGGGGGGTATTAAGGAATGAGCAGTTCTTC
cdr3_aa: CASSPESGGVLRNEQFF
clone_size: NA
d_call: TRBD2
v_call: TRBV18
j_call: TRBJ2-1

cdr3_nt: TGTGCCAGCAGCTTTGACAGCCCCTACGAGCAGTACTTC
cdr3_aa: CASSFDSPYEQYF
clone_size: NA
d_call: NA
v_call: TRBV7-9
j_call: TRBJ2-7

cdr3_nt: TGTGCCAGCAGCTTGTCTAGTGAAGCTTTCTTT
cdr3_aa: CASSLSSEAFF
clone_size: few
d_call: NA
v_call: TRBV7-9
j_call: TRBJ1-1

cdr3_nt: TGTGCCAGCAGCTTGGCGGGACAGCCCTACGAGCAGTACTTC
cdr3_aa: CASSLAGQPYEQYF
clone_size: NA
d_call: TRBD1
v_call: TRBV5-6
j_call: TRBJ2-7

cdr3_nt: TGTGCCAGCAGCCCTCCGAGATTCCGGATTTCTAACTATGGCTACACCTTC
cdr3_aa: CASSPPRFRISNYGYTF
clone_size: NA
d_call: NA
v_call: TRBV13
j_call: TRBJ1-2

cdr3_nt: TGTGCCAGCAGTCCACAGAGAAATCAGCCTCAGCATTTT
cdr3_aa: CASSPQRNQPQHF
clone_size: NA
d_call: NA
v_call: TRBV6-5
j_call: TRBJ1-5

cdr3_nt: TGTGCCAGCAGCTCGGACAGGGGTTTCGCTGAAGCTTTCTTT
cdr3_aa: CASSSDRGFAEAFF
clone_size: NA
d_call: TRBD1
v_call: TRBV5-8
j_call: TRBJ1-1

cdr3_nt: TGCAGCGTTGGCCACACGAACACCGGGGAGCTGTTTTTT
cdr3_aa: CSVGHTNTGELFF
clone_size: NA
d_call: NA
v_call: TRBV29-1
j_call: TRBJ2-2

cdr3_nt: TGTGCCAGCAGCTTGATTTCACGGAACACTGAAGCTTTCTTT
cdr3_aa: CASSLISRNTEAFF
clone_size: NA
d_call: NA
v_call: TRBV5-6
j_call: TRBJ1-1

cdr3_nt: TGCGCCAGCACGACGGGGACATCTAACTATGGCTACACCTTC
cdr3_aa: CASTTGTSNYGYTF
clone_size: NA
d_call: NA
v_call: TRBV10-2
j_call: TRBJ1-2

cdr3_nt: TGTGCCAGCAAGGTTAGCGGGGGGAGCCAAGAGACCCAGTACTTC
cdr3_aa: CASKVSGGSQETQYF
clone_size: NA
d_call: TRBD2
v_call: TRBV11-3
j_call: TRBJ2-5

cdr3_nt: TGCGCCAGCAGCACCCGAGGGACTTTGAACACTGAAGCTTTCTTT
cdr3_aa: CASSTRGTLNTEAFF
clone_size: NA
d_call: NA
v_call: TRBV5-1
j_call: TRBJ1-1

cdr3_nt: TGTGCCAGCAGTTCCCTGTATGGCTACACCTTC
cdr3_aa: CASSSLYGYTF
clone_size: NA
d_call: NA
v_call: TRBV6-6
j_call: TRBJ1-2

cdr3_nt: TGTGCCAGCAGCGAGGGGGCTAGCGGGGGACCCGTGGGCGATACGCAGTATTTT
cdr3_aa: CASSEGASGGPVGDTQYF
clone_size: many
d_call: TRBD2
v_call: TRBV9
j_call: TRBJ2-3

cdr3_nt: TGTGCCAGCAGCCGCAGTGAGAGCACTGAAGCTTTCTTT
cdr3_aa: CASSRSESTEAFF
clone_size: NA
d_call: NA
v_call: TRBV7-6
j_call: TRBJ1-1

cdr3_nt: TGTGCCAGCAGCCCCGGAGCGGGAGGGTTTGAGACCCAGTACTTC
cdr3_aa: CASSPGAGGFETQYF
clone_size: NA
d_call: TRBD2
v_call: TRBV5-4
j_call: TRBJ2-5

cdr3_nt: TGCGCCAGCAGCGAAGACAGAACAACTAATGAAAAACTGTTTTTT
cdr3_aa: CASSEDRTTNEKLFF
clone_size: NA
d_call: NA
v_call: TRBV4-1
j_call: TRBJ1-4

cdr3_nt: TGTGCCACTTATGACACTCCAGGCGAGCAGTACTTC
cdr3_aa: CATYDTPGEQYF
clone_size: once
d_call: NA
v_call: TRBV5-4
j_call: TRBJ2-7

cdr3_nt: TGTGCCAGCAGCCAGGGGGGGGTAGGACAGCCCCAGCATTTT
cdr3_aa: CASSQGGVGQPQHF
clone_size: NA
d_call: TRBD1
v_call: TRBV7-2
j_call: TRBJ1-5

cdr3_nt: TGTGCCAGCAGCTCGGTAGCGGGGGGGCTCTCCAATGAGCAGTTCTTC
cdr3_aa: CASSSVAGGLSNEQFF
clone_size: NA
d_call: TRBD2
v_call: TRBV11-2
j_call: TRBJ2-1

cdr3_nt: TGTGCCAGCAGTGAATACCCCTACGAGCAGTACTTC
cdr3_aa: CASSEYPYEQYF
clone_size: NA
d_call: NA
v_call: TRBV2
j_call: TRBJ2-7

cdr3_nt: TGCGCCAGCAGCTTGGCAGGGGGCAACTATGGCTACACCTTC
cdr3_aa: CASSLAGGNYGYTF
clone_size: NA
d_call: TRBD1
v_call: TRBV5-1
j_call: TRBJ1-2

cdr3_nt: TGCGCCAGCAGCTTGGCTGCGGACAGCATTTACGAGCAGTACTTC
cdr3_aa: CASSLAADSIYEQYF
clone_size: NA
d_call: NA
v_call: TRBV5-1
j_call: TRBJ2-7

cdr3_nt: TGTGCCTGGAGTGTACCCATCGGACAGGGAAACACTGAAGCTTTCTTT
cdr3_aa: CAWSVPIGQGNTEAFF
clone_size: NA
d_call: TRBD1
v_call: TRBV30
j_call: TRBJ1-1

cdr3_nt: TGTGCCAGCAGCTTGATGGCAGCAGATACGCAGTATTTT
cdr3_aa: CASSLMAADTQYF
clone_size: NA
d_call: NA
v_call: TRBV5-4
j_call: TRBJ2-3

cdr3_nt: TGTGCCAGCAGCTTAAATAATGAAAAACTGTTTTTT
cdr3_aa: CASSLNNEKLFF
clone_size: NA
d_call: NA
v_call: TRBV5-6
j_call: TRBJ1-4

cdr3_nt: TGCGCCAGCAGCCAAAAGAGAATTAGGCGGGACTACGAGCAGTACTTC
cdr3_aa: CASSQKRIRRDYEQYF
clone_size: NA
d_call: NA
v_call: TRBV4-3
j_call: TRBJ2-7

cdr3_nt: TGTGCCAGCAGAAGGGCCTTATTCACAGATACGCAGTATTTT
cdr3_aa: CASRRALFTDTQYF
clone_size: NA
d_call: NA
v_call: TRBV2
j_call: TRBJ2-3